The 4 T cell receptor beta chains below all came from one sample that was sequenced in a study of blood T cell repertoires in COVID-19. Profiled with immunoSEQ multiplex PCR; TCRdb holds only in-frame clones, not every one. The table has over 100,000 clones, roughly 80% seen once. Sequencing input: peripheral blood. Receptor source: a man aged 65 to 79 with acute or convalescent COVID-19.

The rearrangement uses TRBV19 and TRBJ1-5; no clear D gene. V was pared by 6 bases and J by 3 bases, with 9 bases between. Germline V gene lookup returns CDR1 LNHDA and CDR2 SQIVND (reference sequence). This CDR3 has 13 amino acids. The DNA of the CDR3 is TGTGCCAGTAGGGATAGCTTCAATCAGCCCCAGCATTTT. Amino acid sequence: CASRDSFNQPQHF.

The gene calls are TRBV6-6 and TRBJ1-5; no firm D call. CDR3 length: 15 residues. Deletions cut 6 bases from V and 2 bases from J, with 14 bases between. Germline CDR1 and CDR2: MNHNY and SVGAGI (reference sequence). DNA of the CDR3: TGTGCCAGCAGAGACTGGACGGGAGGCAATCAGCCCCAGCATTTT. This encodes CASRDWTGGNQPQHF.

V is TRBV11-2 and J is TRBJ2-7, with no clear D. Trimming took off 4 bases at V and 3 bases at J, with 4 bases between the two ends. In germline, CDR1 is SGHAT, CDR2 FQNNGV. The CDR3 runs to 11 residues. The CDR3 sequence is CASSYYYEQYF. CDR3 DNA sequence: TGTGCCAGCAGCTACTACTACGAGCAGTACTTC.

This CDR3 is CASSPGGNIQYF. In DNA form, the CDR3 reads TGTGCCAGCAGTCCCGGGGGAAACATTCAGTACTTC. This chain uses TRBV6-2 or TRBV6-3 with TRBJ2-4, with D maybe TRBD2 (6 bases). CDR1 and CDR2 (germline): MNHEY, SVGEGT. This CDR3 comprises 12 residues. V lost 5 bases, J lost 6 bases, and 8 bases lay in between.